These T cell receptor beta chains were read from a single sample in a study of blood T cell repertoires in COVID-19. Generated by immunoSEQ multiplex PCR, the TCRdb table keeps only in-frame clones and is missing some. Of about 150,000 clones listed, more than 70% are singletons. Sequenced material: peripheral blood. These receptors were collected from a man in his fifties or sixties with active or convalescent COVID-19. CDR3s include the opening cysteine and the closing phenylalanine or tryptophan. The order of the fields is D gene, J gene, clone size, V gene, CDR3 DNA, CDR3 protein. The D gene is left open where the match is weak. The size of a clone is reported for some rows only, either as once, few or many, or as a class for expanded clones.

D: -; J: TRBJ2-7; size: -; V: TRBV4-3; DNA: TGCGCCAGCAGCCAAGATTCCGCCCCTCTGAGCGAGCAGTACTTC; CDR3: CASSQDSAPLSEQYF
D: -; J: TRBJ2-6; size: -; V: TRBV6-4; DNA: TGTGCCAGCAGTCCCTCCCACGGCTCTGGGGCCAACGTCCTGACTTTC; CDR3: CASSPSHGSGANVLTF
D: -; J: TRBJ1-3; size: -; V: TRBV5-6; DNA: TGTGCCAGCAGCGAGCAGGGTCCTGGAAACACCATATATTTT; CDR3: CASSEQGPGNTIYF
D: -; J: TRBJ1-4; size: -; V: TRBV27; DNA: TGTGCCAGCAGTTGGACAGTCAGTAATGAAAAACTGTTTTTT; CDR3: CASSWTVSNEKLFF
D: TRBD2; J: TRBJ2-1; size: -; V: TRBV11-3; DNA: TGTGCCAGCAGCTTTGAAGCGGGAGGATCAAATGAGCAGTTCTTC; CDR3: CASSFEAGGSNEQFF
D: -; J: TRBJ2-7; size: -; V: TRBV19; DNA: TGTGCCAGTAGTATCGCCGACACAGCCTACGAGCAGTACTTC; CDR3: CASSIADTAYEQYF
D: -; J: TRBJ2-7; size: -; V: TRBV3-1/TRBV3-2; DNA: TGTGCCAGCAGCCTGGCCCGGGGAGGCTACGAGCAGTACTTC; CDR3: CASSLARGGYEQYF
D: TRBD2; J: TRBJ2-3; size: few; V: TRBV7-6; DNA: TGTGCCAGCAGCTTTGACGGGAGGGGCACAGATACGCAGTATTTT; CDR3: CASSFDGRGTDTQYF
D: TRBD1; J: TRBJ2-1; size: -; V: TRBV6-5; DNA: TGTGCCAGCACAGAGACAGGGAACTCCTACAATGAGCAGTTCTTC; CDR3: CASTETGNSYNEQFF
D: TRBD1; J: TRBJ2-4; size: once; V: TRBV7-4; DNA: TGTGCCAGCAGCTTGCCGGGACAGGGGCAGCTAGCCAAAAACATTCAGTACTTC; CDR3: CASSLPGQGQLAKNIQYF
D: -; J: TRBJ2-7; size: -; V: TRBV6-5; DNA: TGTGCCAGCAGTTACTCGTATGACAGCTACGAGCAGTACTTC; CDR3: CASSYSYDSYEQYF
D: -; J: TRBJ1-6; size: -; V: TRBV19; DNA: TGTGCCAGTTTAGCTGACAGTGAAAATAATTCACCCCTCCACTTT; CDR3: CASLADSENNSPLHF
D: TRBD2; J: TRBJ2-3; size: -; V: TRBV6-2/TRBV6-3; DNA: TGTGCCAGCAGCCTCGGCGGGGGTCGGGTAGATACGCAGTATTTT; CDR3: CASSLGGGRVDTQYF
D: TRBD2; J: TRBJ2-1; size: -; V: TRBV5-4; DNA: TGTGCCAGCAGCAGCGGGGGGGTCGGTCCGTATGAGCAGTTCTTC; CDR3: CASSSGGVGPYEQFF
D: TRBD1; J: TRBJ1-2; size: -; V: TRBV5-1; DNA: TGCGCCAGCAGCTTGGGGTCCAGGGACAGGGGCCATGGCTACACCTTC; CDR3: CASSLGSRDRGHGYTF
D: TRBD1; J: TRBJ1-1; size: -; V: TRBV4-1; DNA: TGCGCCAGCAGCCTCGACAGGGCCAACACTGAAGCTTTCTTT; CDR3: CASSLDRANTEAFF
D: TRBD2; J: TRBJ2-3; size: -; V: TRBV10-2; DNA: TGCGCCAGCAGGTTAGCGGGGGTCACAGATACGCAGTATTTT; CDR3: CASRLAGVTDTQYF
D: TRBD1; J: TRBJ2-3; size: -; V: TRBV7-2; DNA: TGTGCCAGCAGCTTACAGGGGGCAGTCCCAGATACGCAGTATTTT; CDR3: CASSLQGAVPDTQYF
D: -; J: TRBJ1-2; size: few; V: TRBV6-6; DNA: TGTGCCAGCATTGTACGAATGGGCGGGGCTCTCTATGGCTACACCTTC; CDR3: CASIVRMGGALYGYTF
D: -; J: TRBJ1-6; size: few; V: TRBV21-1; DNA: TGTGCCAGCAGCGATTCCGGGACAGGGTTTAATTCACCCCTCCACTTT; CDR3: CASSDSGTGFNSPLHF
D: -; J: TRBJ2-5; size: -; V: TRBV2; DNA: TGTGCCAGCAGTTCAGGGGCTTACGAAGAGACCCAGTACTTC; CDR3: CASSSGAYEETQYF
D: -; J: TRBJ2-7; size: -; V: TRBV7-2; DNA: TGTGCCAGCAGCGCCCGGGGAGGCGGGATCGGGTACGAGCAGTACTTC; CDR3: CASSARGGGIGYEQYF
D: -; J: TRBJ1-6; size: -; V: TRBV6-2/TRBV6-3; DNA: TGTGCCAGCAGCACAACAGGGCGTAATTCACCCCTCCACTTT; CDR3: CASSTTGRNSPLHF
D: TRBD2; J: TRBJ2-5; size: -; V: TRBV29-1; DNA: TGCAGCGTAACGGGACTAGCGGGAATGGAGACCCAGTACTTC; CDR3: CSVTGLAGMETQYF
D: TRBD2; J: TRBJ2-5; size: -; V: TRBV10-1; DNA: TGCGCCAGCAGCCAACTAGCGGGGGGGCCGAAGACCCAGTACTTC; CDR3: CASSQLAGGPKTQYF
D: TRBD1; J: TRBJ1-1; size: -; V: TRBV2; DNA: TGTGCCAGCAGAAACTACAGGGGAAACACTGAAGCTTTCTTT; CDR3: CASRNYRGNTEAFF
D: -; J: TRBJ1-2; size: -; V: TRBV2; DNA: TGTGCCAGCAGGGGGGACAATATGCACTATGGCTACACCTTC; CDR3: CASRGDNMHYGYTF
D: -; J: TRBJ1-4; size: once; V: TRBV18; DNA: TGTGCCAGCTCACCGAGTCTCCTATCCACTAATGAAAAACTGTTTTTT; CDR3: CASSPSLLSTNEKLFF
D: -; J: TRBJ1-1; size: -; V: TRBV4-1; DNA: TGCGCCAGCACTAAGGGGCACGGGACACAGGCCACTGAAGCTTTCTTT; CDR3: CASTKGHGTQATEAFF
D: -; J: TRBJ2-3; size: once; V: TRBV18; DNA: TGTGCCAGCTCACCTCAAGGACACTTCACAGATACGCAGTATTTT; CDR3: CASSPQGHFTDTQYF
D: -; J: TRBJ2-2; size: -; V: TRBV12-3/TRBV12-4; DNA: TGTGCCAGCAGTTTAATATTCGGGGAGCTGTTTTTT; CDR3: CASSLIFGELFF
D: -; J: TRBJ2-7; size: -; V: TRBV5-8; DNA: TGTGCCAGCAGCTTGGGGGCCTCCTACGAGCAGTACTTC; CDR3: CASSLGASYEQYF
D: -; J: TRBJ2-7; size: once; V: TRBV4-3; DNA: TGCGCCAGCAGCCAAGATCTTGGAAAGGGGGTGCAGTACTTC; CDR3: CASSQDLGKGVQYF
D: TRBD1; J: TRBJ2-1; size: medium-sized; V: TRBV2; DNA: TGTGCCAGCAGTGAGTCAGGGGGTGACGATGAGCAGTTCTTC; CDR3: CASSESGGDDEQFF
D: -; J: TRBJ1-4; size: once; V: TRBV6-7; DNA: TGTGCCAGCAGTTACTCGAAGTCAGGGCGTGAAAAACTGTTTTTT; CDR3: CASSYSKSGREKLFF
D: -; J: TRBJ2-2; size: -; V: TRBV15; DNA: TGTGCCACCAGCAGAGATCGGGGGGCGCGAAGGGTCACCGGGGAGCTGTTTTTT; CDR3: CATSRDRGARRVTGELFF
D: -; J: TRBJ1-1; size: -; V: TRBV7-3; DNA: TGTGCCAGCAGCTTAAGTAGAAACACTGAAGCTTTCTTT; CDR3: CASSLSRNTEAFF
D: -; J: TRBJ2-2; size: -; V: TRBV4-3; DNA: TGCGCCAGCAGCTCGCTCGTCGGTCCCCCGAACACCGGGGAGCTGTTTTTT; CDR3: CASSSLVGPPNTGELFF
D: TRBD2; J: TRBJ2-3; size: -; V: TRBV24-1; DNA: TGTGCCACCAGTGATTTGAGCGGGAGGGCCTCCGCAGATACGCAGTATTTT; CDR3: CATSDLSGRASADTQYF
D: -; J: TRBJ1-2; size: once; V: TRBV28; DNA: TGTGCCAGCAGTCTCTCAGGGTGGGGCTACACCTTC; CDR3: CASSLSGWGYTF
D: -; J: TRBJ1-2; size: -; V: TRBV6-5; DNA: TGTGCCAGCAGTACGACAGGATTCTATGGCTACACCTTC; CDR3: CASSTTGFYGYTF
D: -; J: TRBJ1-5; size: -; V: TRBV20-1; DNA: TGCAGTGCTAGTTTCCAGTCCTCTAGCAATCAGCCCCAGCATTTT; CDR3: CSASFQSSSNQPQHF
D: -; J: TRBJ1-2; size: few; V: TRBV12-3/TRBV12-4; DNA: TGTGCCAGCAGTTTAGCAGAGAACTATGGCTACACCTTC; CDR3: CASSLAENYGYTF
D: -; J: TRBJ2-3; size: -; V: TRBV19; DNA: TGTGCCAGTAGTACTAGCTTCGAGGCAGATACGCAGTATTTT; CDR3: CASSTSFEADTQYF
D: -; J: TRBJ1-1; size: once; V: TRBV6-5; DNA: TGTGCCAGCAGTTACGGACAGATTAACACTGAAGCTTTCTTT; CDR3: CASSYGQINTEAFF
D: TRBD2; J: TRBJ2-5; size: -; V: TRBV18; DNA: TGTGCCAGCTCACCACTGCTTGGGAGGGCCATTAGCCAAGAGACCCAGTACTTC; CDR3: CASSPLLGRAISQETQYF
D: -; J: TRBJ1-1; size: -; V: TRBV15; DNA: TGTGCCACCAGCAGAGCGGTGAACACTGAAGCTTTCTTT; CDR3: CATSRAVNTEAFF